Listed below are T cell receptor beta chains from one sample, sequenced in a study of blood T cell repertoires in COVID-19. The data were produced by immunoSEQ multiplex PCR, yet TCRdb's version contains in-frame clones alone and is incomplete. The repertoire holds roughly 56,000 clones, with 85% as singletons. Material: peripheral blood. Every receptor here comes from a man between 65 and 85 years old with acute or convalescent COVID-19. Both conserved end residues are part of each CDR3. D genes are given only for firm matches. Rows may omit the clone size; those that give it use once, few, many or a size class.

J: TRBJ1-2
D: TRBD1
V: TRBV19
size: -
CDR3: CASSMRDRVNYGYTF
DNA: TGTGCCAGTAGTATGAGAGACAGGGTCAACTATGGCTACACCTTC

J: TRBJ1-2
D: -
V: TRBV5-1
size: -
CDR3: CASSFPSGKTNYGYTF
DNA: TGCGCCAGCAGCTTCCCCTCAGGGAAGACTAACTATGGCTACACCTTC

J: TRBJ2-2
D: TRBD1
V: TRBV10-3
size: -
CDR3: CAISGQGNTGELFF
DNA: TGTGCCATCAGCGGACAGGGGAACACCGGGGAGCTGTTTTTT

J: TRBJ1-1
D: TRBD1
V: TRBV5-1
size: few
CDR3: CASSAPGQRETEAFF
DNA: TGCGCCAGCAGCGCACCGGGACAGAGGGAAACTGAAGCTTTCTTT

J: TRBJ1-6
D: -
V: TRBV6-1
size: -
CDR3: CASSENQGTSPLHF
DNA: TGTGCCAGCAGTGAAAATCAGGGAACTTCACCCCTCCACTTT

J: TRBJ1-2
D: -
V: TRBV19
size: -
CDR3: CASSPRPRDYGYTF
DNA: TGTGCCAGTAGCCCAAGGCCCAGGGACTATGGCTACACCTTC

J: TRBJ1-1
D: -
V: TRBV5-1
size: -
CDR3: CASSSEPTGRNTEAFF
DNA: TGCGCCAGCAGCTCCGAACCGACAGGAAGGAACACTGAAGCTTTCTTT

J: TRBJ1-5
D: -
V: TRBV28
size: -
CDR3: CATQGIARDQPQHF
DNA: TGTGCCACACAGGGTATTGCCAGGGATCAGCCCCAGCATTTT

J: TRBJ1-6
D: -
V: TRBV6-5
size: -
CDR3: CASSSTVRTSPLHF
DNA: TGTGCCAGCAGTTCGACAGTTAGGACTTCACCCCTCCACTTT

J: TRBJ2-7
D: TRBD1
V: TRBV10-3
size: -
CDR3: CAIEGQGTYEQYF
DNA: TGTGCCATCGAGGGACAGGGGACCTACGAGCAGTACTTC

J: TRBJ1-5
D: TRBD1
V: TRBV6-5
size: once
CDR3: CASSSGQNQPQHF
DNA: TGTGCCAGCAGCTCGGGACAGAATCAGCCCCAGCATTTT

J: TRBJ1-4
D: -
V: TRBV7-9
size: -
CDR3: CASQEGRDEKLFF
DNA: TGTGCCAGCCAGGAAGGGCGGGATGAAAAACTGTTTTTT

J: TRBJ2-1
D: TRBD1
V: TRBV27
size: -
CDR3: CASSPGAGGKSYNEQFF
DNA: TGTGCCAGCAGTCCTGGGGCAGGGGGCAAGTCCTACAATGAGCAGTTCTTC

J: TRBJ2-1
D: TRBD1
V: TRBV7-2
size: -
CDR3: CASSDQGAGSGNEQFF
DNA: TGTGCCAGCAGCGACCAGGGGGCGGGAAGTGGCAATGAGCAGTTCTTC

J: TRBJ1-3
D: TRBD1
V: TRBV3-1/TRBV3-2
size: -
CDR3: CASSQATGGSGNTIYF
DNA: TGTGCCAGCAGCCAAGCGACAGGGGGTAGTGGAAACACCATATATTTT

J: TRBJ1-6
D: -
V: TRBV7-9
size: -
CDR3: CASSPGRQGGSPLHF
DNA: TGTGCCAGCAGCCCTGGGCGGCAGGGTGGTTCACCCCTCCACTTT

J: TRBJ2-5
D: TRBD2
V: TRBV5-1
size: -
CDR3: CASSLVLAGGTQETQYF
DNA: TGCGCCAGCAGCTTGGTGCTAGCGGGGGGCACACAAGAGACCCAGTACTTC

J: TRBJ2-7
D: -
V: TRBV10-3
size: -
CDR3: CASSVATYEQYF
DNA: TGTGCCTCCTCGGTCGCTACCTACGAGCAGTACTTC

J: TRBJ1-4
D: -
V: TRBV5-1
size: -
CDR3: CASSLRGPSDEKLFF
DNA: TGCGCCAGCAGCTTGAGGGGTCCTTCTGATGAAAAACTGTTTTTT

J: TRBJ2-5
D: -
V: TRBV5-1
size: -
CDR3: CASSLAGDQETQYF
DNA: TGCGCCAGCAGCTTGGCGGGAGATCAAGAGACCCAGTACTTC

J: TRBJ2-7
D: -
V: TRBV4-1
size: -
CDR3: CASSQGSALRGEQYF
DNA: TGCGCCAGCAGCCAAGGCTCAGCTTTGAGGGGGGAGCAGTACTTC

J: TRBJ2-7
D: TRBD1
V: TRBV4-2
size: -
CDR3: CASSQVMGQGAREQYF
DNA: TGTGCCAGCAGCCAAGTGATGGGACAGGGGGCTCGGGAGCAGTACTTC

J: TRBJ1-2
D: TRBD1
V: TRBV18
size: -
CDR3: CASSPGQGDYGYTF
DNA: TGTGCCAGCTCCCCCGGACAGGGGGACTATGGCTACACCTTC

J: TRBJ2-3
D: -
V: TRBV14
size: -
CDR3: CASSFYESDTQYF
DNA: TGTGCCAGCAGCTTTTACGAGTCAGATACGCAGTATTTT

J: TRBJ2-2
D: TRBD2
V: TRBV5-1
size: -
CDR3: CASSLMAGGTGELFF
DNA: TGCGCCAGCAGCTTGATGGCGGGGGGTACCGGGGAGCTGTTTTTT

J: TRBJ1-1
D: TRBD1
V: TRBV10-2
size: -
CDR3: CASRGQGLNTEAFF
DNA: TGCGCCAGCAGGGGACAGGGACTGAACACTGAAGCTTTCTTT

J: TRBJ1-4
D: TRBD1
V: TRBV5-1
size: -
CDR3: CASTGTGALGTNEKLFF
DNA: TGCGCCAGCACGGGGACAGGGGCCCTGGGGACTAATGAAAAACTGTTTTTT

J: TRBJ1-4
D: -
V: TRBV5-1
size: -
CDR3: CASSYEGSNEKLFF
DNA: TGCGCCAGCAGCTATGAAGGGAGTAATGAAAAACTGTTTTTT

J: TRBJ2-1
D: -
V: TRBV5-1
size: -
CDR3: CASSLEEGFSNEQFF
DNA: TGCGCCAGCAGCTTGGAGGAGGGTTTTAGCAATGAGCAGTTCTTC

J: TRBJ1-4
D: -
V: TRBV27
size: -
CDR3: CASRLQATNEKLFF
DNA: TGTGCCAGCAGATTACAGGCAACTAATGAAAAACTGTTTTTT

J: TRBJ2-3
D: TRBD2
V: TRBV19
size: -
CDR3: CASSISGTGGYTDTQYF
DNA: TGTGCCAGTAGTATATCGGGGACGGGGGGGTACACAGATACGCAGTATTTT

J: TRBJ2-3
D: -
V: TRBV18
size: few
CDR3: CASSLTTATADTQYF
DNA: TGTGCCAGCTCACTGACTACAGCAACTGCAGATACGCAGTATTTT

J: TRBJ1-4
D: -
V: TRBV6-5
size: -
CDR3: CASSLDGGWEKLFF
DNA: TGTGCCAGCAGCCTCGACGGGGGGTGGGAAAAACTGTTTTTT

J: TRBJ1-1
D: -
V: TRBV5-4
size: -
CDR3: CASSLGAPAGAGMNTEAFF
DNA: TGTGCCAGCAGCTTGGGGGCCCCTGCGGGGGCAGGGATGAACACTGAAGCTTTCTTT

J: TRBJ1-2
D: TRBD1
V: TRBV27
size: few
CDR3: CASTLGQGAYGYTF
DNA: TGTGCCAGCACTCTCGGACAGGGGGCGTATGGCTACACCTTC

J: TRBJ2-7
D: TRBD1
V: TRBV5-1
size: -
CDR3: CASSSQGPPLVGEQYF
DNA: TGCGCCAGCAGCTCACAGGGGCCGCCTTTGGTCGGCGAGCAGTACTTC

J: TRBJ2-3
D: -
V: TRBV2
size: -
CDR3: CASRGRSGTDTQYF
DNA: TGTGCCAGCAGAGGGCGTAGCGGCACAGATACGCAGTATTTT

J: TRBJ2-7
D: TRBD2
V: TRBV4-2
size: -
CDR3: CASSQVAGGSYEQYF
DNA: TGTGCCAGCAGCCAAGTGGCGGGGGGGTCCTACGAGCAGTACTTC

J: TRBJ2-6
D: TRBD1
V: TRBV19
size: once
CDR3: CASSLSLGQGFGGANVLTF
DNA: TGTGCCAGTAGTTTGTCCCTGGGACAGGGTTTTGGTGGGGCCAACGTCCTGACTTTC

J: TRBJ2-1
D: -
V: TRBV24-1
size: -
CDR3: CATSLGPSQGGASYNEQFF
DNA: TGTGCCACCAGCCTGGGCCCATCTCAGGGGGGTGCGTCCTACAATGAGCAGTTCTTC

J: TRBJ1-1
D: -
V: TRBV5-1
size: -
CDR3: CASSWVPGLNTEAFF
DNA: TGCGCCAGCAGCTGGGTTCCGGGATTGAACACTGAAGCTTTCTTT

J: TRBJ1-6
D: TRBD1
V: TRBV2
size: few
CDR3: CASRAITGESPLHF
DNA: TGTGCCAGCAGGGCAATTACAGGGGAATCACCCCTCCACTTT